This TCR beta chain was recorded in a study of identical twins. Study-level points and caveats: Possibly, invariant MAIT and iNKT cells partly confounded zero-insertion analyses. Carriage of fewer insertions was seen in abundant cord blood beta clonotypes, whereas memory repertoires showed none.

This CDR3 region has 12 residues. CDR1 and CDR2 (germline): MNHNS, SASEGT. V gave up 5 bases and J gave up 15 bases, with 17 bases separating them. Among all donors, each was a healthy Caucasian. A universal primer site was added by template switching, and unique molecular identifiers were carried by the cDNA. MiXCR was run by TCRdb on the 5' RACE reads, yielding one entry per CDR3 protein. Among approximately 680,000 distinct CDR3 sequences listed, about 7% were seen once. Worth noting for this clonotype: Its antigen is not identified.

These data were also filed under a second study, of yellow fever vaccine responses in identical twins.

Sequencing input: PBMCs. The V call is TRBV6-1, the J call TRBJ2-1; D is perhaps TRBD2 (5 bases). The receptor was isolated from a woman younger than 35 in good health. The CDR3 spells CASSLLWEMAFF. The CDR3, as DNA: TGTGCCAGCAGTCTCCTCTGGGAGATGGCGTTCTTC.